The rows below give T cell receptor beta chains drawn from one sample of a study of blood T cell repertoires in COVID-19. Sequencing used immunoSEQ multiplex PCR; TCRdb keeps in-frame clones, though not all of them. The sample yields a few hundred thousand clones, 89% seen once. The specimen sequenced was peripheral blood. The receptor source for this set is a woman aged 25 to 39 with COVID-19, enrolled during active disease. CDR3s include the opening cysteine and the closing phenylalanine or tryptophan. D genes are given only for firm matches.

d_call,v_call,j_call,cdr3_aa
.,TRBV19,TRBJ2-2,CASSRSGSGELFF
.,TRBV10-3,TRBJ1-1,CAISPGSMNTEAFF
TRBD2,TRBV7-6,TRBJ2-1,CASSSVGLGPAGEQFF
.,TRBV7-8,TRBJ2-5,CASSLNYGETQYF
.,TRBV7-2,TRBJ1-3,CASSLAPAGGNTIYF
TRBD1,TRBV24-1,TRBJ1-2,CATSDLRQGNGYTF
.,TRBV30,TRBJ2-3,CAWRNPPGPTDTQYF
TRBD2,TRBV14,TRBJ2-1,CASSKRLAGSNEQFF
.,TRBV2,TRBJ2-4,CASSSHQNQGTKNIQYF
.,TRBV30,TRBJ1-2,CAWRAANYGYTF
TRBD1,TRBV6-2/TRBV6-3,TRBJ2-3,CASSYSTGAPTDTQYF
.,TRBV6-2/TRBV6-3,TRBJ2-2,CASSQTAGELFF
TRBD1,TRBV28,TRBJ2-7,CASSGQGPYYEQYF
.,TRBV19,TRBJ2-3,CASSIKGREITDTQYF
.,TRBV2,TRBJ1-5,CASSEGEGQNQPQHF
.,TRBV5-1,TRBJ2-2,CASSLFHSRLPEGTGELFF
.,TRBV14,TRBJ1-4,CASSRQDVNEKLFF
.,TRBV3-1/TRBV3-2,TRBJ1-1,CASSQDLDTVEAFF
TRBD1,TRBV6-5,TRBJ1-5,CASLTDRGPGQPQHF
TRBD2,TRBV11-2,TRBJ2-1,CASSPGLAGTYNEQFF
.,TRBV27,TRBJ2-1,CASSLTGSSYNEQFF
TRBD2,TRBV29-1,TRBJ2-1,CSVDGLAGNEQFF
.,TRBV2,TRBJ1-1,CASRGTESTEAFF
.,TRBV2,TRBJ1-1,CASSLKGDKSNTEAFF
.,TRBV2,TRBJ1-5,CASGWEPDQPQHF
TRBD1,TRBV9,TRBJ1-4,CASSPTPGQGAGEKLFF
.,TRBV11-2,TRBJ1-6,CASSLPPGAPLHF
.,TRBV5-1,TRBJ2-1,CASSVGVSGEQFF
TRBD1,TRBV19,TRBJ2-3,CASRGQGTDTQYF
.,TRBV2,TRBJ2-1,CASSVLNNEQFF
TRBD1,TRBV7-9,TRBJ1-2,CASTGGGGGYTF
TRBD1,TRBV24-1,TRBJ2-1,CATSDWGTGGLNEQFF
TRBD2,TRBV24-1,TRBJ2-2,CATSEGGLAVTGELFF
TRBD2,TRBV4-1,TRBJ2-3,CASSHSGGTDTQYF
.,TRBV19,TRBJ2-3,CASSIGGSTDTQYF
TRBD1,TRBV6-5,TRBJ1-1,CASSYDRATEAFF
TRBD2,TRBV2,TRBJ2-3,CASSEVLAGAPPEYF
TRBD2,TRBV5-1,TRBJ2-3,CASSLKGGRGADTQYF
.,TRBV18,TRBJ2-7,CASSPLSGNDEQYF
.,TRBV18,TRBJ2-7,CASSPARGTLYEQYF
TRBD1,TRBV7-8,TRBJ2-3,CASSRGGLIDTQYF
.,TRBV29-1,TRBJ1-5,CSVRPTGNQPQHF
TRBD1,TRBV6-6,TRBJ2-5,CASSYSAGGEETQYF
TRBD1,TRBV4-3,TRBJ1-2,CASSQADRGQGGYTF
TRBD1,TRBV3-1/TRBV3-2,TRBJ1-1,CASSPSDRGNTEAFF
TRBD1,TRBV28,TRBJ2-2,CASTLDRGAGELFF
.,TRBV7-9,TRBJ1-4,CASSREESKLFF
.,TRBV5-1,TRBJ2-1,CASSLDVADNNEQFF
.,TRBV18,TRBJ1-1,CASSPASRSEAFF
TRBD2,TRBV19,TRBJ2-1,CASSISGSSYNEQFF
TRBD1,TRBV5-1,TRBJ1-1,CASSPGQGVARSTEAFF
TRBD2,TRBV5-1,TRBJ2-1,CASSPDPSGTSNNEQFF
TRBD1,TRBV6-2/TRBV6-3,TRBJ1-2,CASSRPGQRFGYTF
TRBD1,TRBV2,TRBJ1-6,CASSEQGARKNSPLHF
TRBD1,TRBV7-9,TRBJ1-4,CASSLEGGTGGEKLFF